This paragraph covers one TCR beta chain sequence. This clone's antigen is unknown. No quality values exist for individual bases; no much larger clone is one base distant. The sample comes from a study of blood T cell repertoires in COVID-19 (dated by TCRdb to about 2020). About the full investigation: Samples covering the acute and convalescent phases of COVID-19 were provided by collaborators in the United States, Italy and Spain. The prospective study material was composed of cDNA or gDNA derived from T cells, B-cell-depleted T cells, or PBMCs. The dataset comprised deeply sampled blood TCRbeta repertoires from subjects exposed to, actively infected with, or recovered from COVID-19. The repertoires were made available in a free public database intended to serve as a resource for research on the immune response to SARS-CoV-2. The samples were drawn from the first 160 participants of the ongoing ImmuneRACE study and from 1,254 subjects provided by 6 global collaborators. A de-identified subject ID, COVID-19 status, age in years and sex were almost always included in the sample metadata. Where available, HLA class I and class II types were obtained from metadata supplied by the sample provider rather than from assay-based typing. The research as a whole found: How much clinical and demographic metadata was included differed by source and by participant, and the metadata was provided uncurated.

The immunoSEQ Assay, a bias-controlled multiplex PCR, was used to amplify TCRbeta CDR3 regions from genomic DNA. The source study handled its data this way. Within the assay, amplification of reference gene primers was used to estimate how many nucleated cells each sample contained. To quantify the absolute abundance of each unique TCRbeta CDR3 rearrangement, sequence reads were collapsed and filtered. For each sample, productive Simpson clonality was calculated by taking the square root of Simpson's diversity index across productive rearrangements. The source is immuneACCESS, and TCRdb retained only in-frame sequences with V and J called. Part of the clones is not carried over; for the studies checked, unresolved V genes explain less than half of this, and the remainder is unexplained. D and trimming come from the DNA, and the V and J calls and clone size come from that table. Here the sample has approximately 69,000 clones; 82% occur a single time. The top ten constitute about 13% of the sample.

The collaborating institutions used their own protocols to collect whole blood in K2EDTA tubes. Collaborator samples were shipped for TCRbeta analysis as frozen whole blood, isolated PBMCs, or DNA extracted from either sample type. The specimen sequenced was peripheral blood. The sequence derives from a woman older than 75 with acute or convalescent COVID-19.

The DNA is TGTGCCAGCAGCCCCCCGACTAGCGGGATAGAGCAGTTCTTC. Its coded protein is CASSPPTSGIEQFF. The V and J genes are TRBV9 and TRBJ2-1, and TRBD2 matches 11 of the central bases. CDR1 SGDLS and CDR2 YYNGEE are derived from the germline V gene. From cysteine to phenylalanine, the CDR3 is 14 amino acids long. Of all the DNA, just the CDR3 is kept, 42 bases in frame from base 1. Here V drops 4 bases and J drops 10 bases, and the junction holds 7 bases not matched to any gene.